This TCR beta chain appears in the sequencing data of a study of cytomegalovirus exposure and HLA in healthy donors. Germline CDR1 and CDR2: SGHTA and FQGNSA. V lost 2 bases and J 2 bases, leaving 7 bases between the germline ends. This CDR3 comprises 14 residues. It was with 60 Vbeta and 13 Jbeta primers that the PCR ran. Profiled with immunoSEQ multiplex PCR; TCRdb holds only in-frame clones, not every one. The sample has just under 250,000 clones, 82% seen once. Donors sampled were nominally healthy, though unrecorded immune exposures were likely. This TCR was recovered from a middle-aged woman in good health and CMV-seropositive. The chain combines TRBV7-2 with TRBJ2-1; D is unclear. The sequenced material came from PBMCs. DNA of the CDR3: TGTGCCAGCAGCTTACCGAGCACCTACAATGAGCAGTTCTTC. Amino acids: CASSLPSTYNEQFF.